This TCR beta chain was sequenced in a study of T cells in pancreatic ductal adenocarcinoma. Clones were read by immunoSEQ multiplex PCR, and TCRdb kept only the in-frame ones, dropping some. The sample holds roughly 100,000 clones, 90% to 95% seen once. General study results and limits: Blood had more productive templates and approximately 8-fold more unique clonotypes than tumor. The resected cohort was biased toward the minority with early-stage disease. Tumor and blood clonality did not differ significantly, about 0.12 versus 0.079.

As for this clone: Its antigen is undetermined.

Per the germline V gene, CDR1 is MDHEN and CDR2 is SYDVKM. The V and J ends lost 3 bases and 3 bases respectively, with 16 bases between them. There are 16 residues in the CDR3. Selected pancreatic ductal adenocarcinoma patients had undergone surgery without neoadjuvant therapy. The sequence derives from a human donor with pancreatic ductal adenocarcinoma. This chain uses TRBV28 with TRBJ2-3, with D possibly TRBD1 on 8 matching bases. The sample comprised PBMCs. CDR3: CASSFSTGGGTDTQYF. The CDR3 nucleotides are TGTGCCAGCAGTTTCTCAACAGGGGGGGGGACAGATACGCAGTATTTT.